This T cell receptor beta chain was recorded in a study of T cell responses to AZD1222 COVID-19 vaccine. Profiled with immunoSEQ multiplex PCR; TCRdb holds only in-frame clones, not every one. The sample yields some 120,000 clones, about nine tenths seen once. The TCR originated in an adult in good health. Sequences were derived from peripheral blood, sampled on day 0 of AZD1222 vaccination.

The CDR3, as DNA: TGTGCCAGCAGCCCTGGGGGCGGGTATACCTACGAGCAGTACTTC. Its protein product is CASSPGGGYTYEQYF. This chain links TRBV7-8 with TRBJ2-7, with a tentative D call TRBD1 (6 bases). The CDR3 loop spans 15 amino acids. V was clipped by 5 bases and J by 2 bases, with 16 bases between them. In germline, CDR1 is SGHVS, CDR2 FQNEAQ.